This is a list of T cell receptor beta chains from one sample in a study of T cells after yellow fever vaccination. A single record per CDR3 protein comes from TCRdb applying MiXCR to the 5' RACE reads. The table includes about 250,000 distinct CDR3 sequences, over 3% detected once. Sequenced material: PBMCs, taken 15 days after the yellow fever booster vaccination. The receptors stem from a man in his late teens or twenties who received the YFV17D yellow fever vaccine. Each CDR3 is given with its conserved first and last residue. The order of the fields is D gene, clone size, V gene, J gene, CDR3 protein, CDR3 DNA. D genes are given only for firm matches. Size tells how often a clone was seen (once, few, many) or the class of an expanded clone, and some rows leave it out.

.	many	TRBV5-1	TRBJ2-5	CASSLDTGSLEETQYF	TGCGCCAGCAGCTTGGACACAGGTTCCTTGGAAGAGACCCAGTACTTC
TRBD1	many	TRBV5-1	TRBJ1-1	CASSTTGLTEAFF	TGCGCCAGCAGCACGACAGGGTTGACTGAAGCTTTCTTT
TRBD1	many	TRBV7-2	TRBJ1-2	CASSGGTGNYGYTF	TGTGCCAGCAGCGGGGGGACAGGGAACTATGGCTACACCTTC
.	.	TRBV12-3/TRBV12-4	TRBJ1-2	CASSLVREGGYTF	TGTGCCAGCAGTTTAGTCAGGGAGGGCGGCTACACCTTC
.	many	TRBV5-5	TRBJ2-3	CASSLPDTQYF	TGTGCCAGCAGCCTGCCAGATACGCAGTATTTT
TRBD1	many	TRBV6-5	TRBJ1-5	CATSRQGGGQPQHF	TGTGCCACCTCAAGACAGGGGGGAGGTCAGCCCCAGCATTTT
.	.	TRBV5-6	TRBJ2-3	CASSATATDTQYF	TGTGCCAGCAGCGCCACGGCCACAGATACGCAGTATTTT
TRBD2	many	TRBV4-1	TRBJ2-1	CASSPSQAGGIYNEQFF	TGCGCCAGCAGCCCTTCCCAAGCGGGGGGAATCTACAATGAGCAGTTCTTC
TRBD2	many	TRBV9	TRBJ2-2	CASTEEAGAGTGELFF	TGTGCCAGCACCGAGGAAGCGGGGGCCGGGACCGGGGAGCTGTTTTTT
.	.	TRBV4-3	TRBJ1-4	CASSQEGRTNEKLFF	TGCGCCAGCAGCCAAGAGGGAAGAACTAATGAAAAACTGTTTTTT
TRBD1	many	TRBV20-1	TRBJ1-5	CSAREQGAGQPQHF	TGCAGTGCTAGAGAACAGGGGGCCGGTCAGCCCCAGCATTTT
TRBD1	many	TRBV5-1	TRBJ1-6	CASSWDRVNSPLHF	TGCGCCAGCAGCTGGGACAGAGTTAATTCACCCCTCCACTTT
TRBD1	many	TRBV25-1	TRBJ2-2	CASSEQGAGELFF	TGTGCCAGCAGTGAACAGGGGGCCGGGGAGCTGTTTTTT
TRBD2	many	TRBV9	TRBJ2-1	CASSGGGLARNEQFF	TGTGCCAGCAGCGGGGGGGGACTAGCTAGGAATGAGCAGTTCTTC
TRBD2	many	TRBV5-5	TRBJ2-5	CASSFPGSGGEEETQYF	TGTGCCAGCAGCTTCCCCGGGAGCGGGGGGGAGGAAGAGACCCAGTACTTC
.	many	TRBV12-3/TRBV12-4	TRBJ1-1	CASISTAMNTEAFF	TGTGCCAGCATTAGTACCGCTATGAACACTGAAGCTTTCTTT
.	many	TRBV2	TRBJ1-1	CASSERLSNTEAFF	TGTGCCAGCAGTGAAAGGTTATCGAACACTGAAGCTTTCTTT
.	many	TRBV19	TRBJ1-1	CASSIPTTNTEAFF	TGTGCCAGTAGTATCCCGACGACAAACACTGAAGCTTTCTTT
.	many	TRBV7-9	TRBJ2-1	CASSPRGSTYNEQFF	TGTGCCAGCAGCCCCAGGGGTTCAACCTACAATGAGCAGTTCTTC
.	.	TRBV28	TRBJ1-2	CASSLPRGADGYTF	TGTGCCAGCAGCCTTCCAAGGGGGGCAGATGGCTACACCTTC
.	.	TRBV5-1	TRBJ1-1	CASHPGMNTEAFF	TGCGCCAGCCATCCGGGCATGAACACTGAAGCTTTCTTT
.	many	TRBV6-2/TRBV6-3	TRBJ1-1	CASRPDAFF	TGTGCCAGCCGCCCTGACGCTTTCTTT
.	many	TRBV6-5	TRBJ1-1	CASSSGGPASEAFF	TGTGCCAGCAGTTCTGGGGGCCCGGCGTCCGAAGCTTTCTTT
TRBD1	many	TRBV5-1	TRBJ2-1	CASRLQGAHNEQFF	TGCGCCAGCAGATTACAGGGGGCCCACAATGAGCAGTTCTTC
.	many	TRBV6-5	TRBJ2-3	CASSAQGYSTDTQYF	TGTGCCAGCAGCGCACAGGGCTATAGCACAGATACGCAGTATTTT
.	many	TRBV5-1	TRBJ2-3	CASSLVPDTQYF	TGCGCCAGCAGCTTGGTGCCCGATACGCAGTATTTT
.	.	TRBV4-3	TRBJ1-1	CASSQLPGALNEAFF	TGCGCCAGCAGCCAACTTCCTGGGGCCCTAAACGAAGCTTTCTTT
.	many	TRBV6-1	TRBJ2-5	CASSGTGQETQYF	TGTGCCAGCAGTGGGACGGGCCAAGAGACCCAGTACTTC